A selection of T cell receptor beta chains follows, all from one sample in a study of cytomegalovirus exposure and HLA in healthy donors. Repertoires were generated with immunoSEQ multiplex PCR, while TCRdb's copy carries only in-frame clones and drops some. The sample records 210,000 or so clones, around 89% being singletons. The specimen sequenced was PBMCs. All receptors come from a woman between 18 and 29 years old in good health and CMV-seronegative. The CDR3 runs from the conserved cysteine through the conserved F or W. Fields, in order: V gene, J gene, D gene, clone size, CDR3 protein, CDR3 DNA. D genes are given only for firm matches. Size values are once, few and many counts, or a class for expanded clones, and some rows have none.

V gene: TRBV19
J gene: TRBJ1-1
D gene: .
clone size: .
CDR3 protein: CASSIIRAGGTEAFF
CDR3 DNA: TGTGCCAGTAGTATAATTCGTGCGGGAGGGACTGAAGCTTTCTTT

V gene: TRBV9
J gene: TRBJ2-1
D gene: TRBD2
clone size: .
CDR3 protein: CASSVGLAGARAYNEQFF
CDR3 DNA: TGTGCCAGCAGCGTTGGTCTAGCGGGGGCCAGGGCCTACAATGAGCAGTTCTTC

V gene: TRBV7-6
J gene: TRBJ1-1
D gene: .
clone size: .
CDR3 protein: CASSFRAGDDIAFF
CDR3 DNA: TGTGCCAGCAGCTTCAGGGCAGGGGATGATATAGCTTTCTTT

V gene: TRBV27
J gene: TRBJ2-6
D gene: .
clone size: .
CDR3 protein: CASSLLGVSGANVLTF
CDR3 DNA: TGTGCCAGCAGTCTACTGGGCGTTTCTGGGGCCAACGTCCTGACTTTC

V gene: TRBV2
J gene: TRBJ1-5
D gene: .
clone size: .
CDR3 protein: CASNRAYSNQPQHF
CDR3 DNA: TGTGCCAGCAACAGAGCCTATAGCAATCAGCCCCAGCATTTT

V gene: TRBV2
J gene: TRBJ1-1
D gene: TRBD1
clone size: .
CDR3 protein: CASRGGTGMNTEAFF
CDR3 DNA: TGTGCCAGCAGGGGGGGGACAGGGATGAACACTGAAGCTTTCTTT

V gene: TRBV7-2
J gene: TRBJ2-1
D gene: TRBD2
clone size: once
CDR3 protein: CASSLLAGGPDEQFF
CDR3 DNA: TGTGCCAGCAGTCTCCTAGCGGGAGGGCCTGATGAGCAGTTCTTC

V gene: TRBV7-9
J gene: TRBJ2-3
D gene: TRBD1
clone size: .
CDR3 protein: CASSAPGTAGTDTQYF
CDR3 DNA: TGTGCCAGCAGCGCACCGGGGACAGCAGGCACAGATACGCAGTATTTT

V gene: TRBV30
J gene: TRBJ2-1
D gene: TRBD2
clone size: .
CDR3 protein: CAWRGLARNNEQFF
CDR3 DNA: TGTGCCTGGAGGGGACTAGCGCGGAACAATGAGCAGTTCTTC

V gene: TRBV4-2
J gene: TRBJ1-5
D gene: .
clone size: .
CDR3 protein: CASSLSRDSGGQPQHF
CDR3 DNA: TGTGCCAGCAGCCTTTCCCGGGACTCTGGGGGTCAGCCCCAGCATTTT

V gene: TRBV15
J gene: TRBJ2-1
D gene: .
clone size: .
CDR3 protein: CATSRDWRDPRKNEQFF
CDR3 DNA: TGTGCCACCAGCAGAGATTGGCGGGACCCCAGGAAGAATGAGCAGTTCTTC

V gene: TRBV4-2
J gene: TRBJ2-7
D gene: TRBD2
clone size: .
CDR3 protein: CASSPGTTYEQYF
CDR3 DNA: TGTGCCAGCTCGCCCGGGACTACATACGAGCAGTACTTC

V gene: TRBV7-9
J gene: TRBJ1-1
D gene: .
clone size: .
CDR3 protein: CASSLGAGVTEAFF
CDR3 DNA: TGTGCCAGCAGCTTAGGCGCAGGGGTTACTGAAGCTTTCTTT

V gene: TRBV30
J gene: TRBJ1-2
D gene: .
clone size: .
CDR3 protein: CAWSLGNYGYTF
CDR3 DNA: TGTGCCTGGAGCCTCGGTAACTATGGCTACACCTTC

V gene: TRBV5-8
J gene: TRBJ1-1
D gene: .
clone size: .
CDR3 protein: CASSFLIGTEAFF
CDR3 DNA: TGTGCCAGCAGCTTCCTGATCGGGACTGAAGCTTTCTTT

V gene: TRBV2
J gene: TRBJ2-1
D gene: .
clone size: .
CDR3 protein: CASKRGTNNEQFF
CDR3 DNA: TGTGCCAGCAAAAGGGGCACCAACAATGAGCAGTTCTTC

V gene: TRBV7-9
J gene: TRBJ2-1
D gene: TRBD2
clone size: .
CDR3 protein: CASSRTSGGHEQFF
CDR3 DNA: TGTGCCAGCAGCCGGACTAGCGGGGGCCATGAGCAGTTCTTC

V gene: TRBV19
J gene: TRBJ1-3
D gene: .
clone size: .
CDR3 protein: CASSEGATGNTIYF
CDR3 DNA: TGTGCCAGTAGTGAGGGAGCGACTGGAAACACCATATATTTT

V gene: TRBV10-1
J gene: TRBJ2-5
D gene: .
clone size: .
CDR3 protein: CASSDSGTFVRETQYF
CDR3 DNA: TGCGCCAGCAGTGATTCCGGGACTTTTGTAAGGGAGACCCAGTACTTC

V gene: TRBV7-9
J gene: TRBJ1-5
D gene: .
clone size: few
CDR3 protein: CASSLVQNQPQHF
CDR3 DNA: TGTGCCAGCAGCTTGGTCCAGAATCAGCCCCAGCATTTT

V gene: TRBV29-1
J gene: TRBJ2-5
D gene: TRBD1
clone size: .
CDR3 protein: CSVFRGQGMETQYF
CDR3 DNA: TGCAGCGTGTTTCGAGGACAGGGAATGGAGACCCAGTACTTC

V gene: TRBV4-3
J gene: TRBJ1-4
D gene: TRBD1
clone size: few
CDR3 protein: CASSHGTGTNEKLFF
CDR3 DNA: TGCGCCAGCAGCCATGGGACAGGCACTAATGAAAAACTGTTTTTT

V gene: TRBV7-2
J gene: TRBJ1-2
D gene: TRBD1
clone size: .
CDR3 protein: CASSLGGTGANYGYTF
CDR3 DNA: TGTGCCAGCAGCCTGGGGGGGACAGGGGCTAACTATGGCTACACCTTC

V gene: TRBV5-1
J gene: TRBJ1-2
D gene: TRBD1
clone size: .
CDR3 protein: CASRWDRLGSNYGYTF
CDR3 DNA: TGCGCCAGCAGGTGGGACAGGCTGGGGTCTAACTATGGCTACACCTTC

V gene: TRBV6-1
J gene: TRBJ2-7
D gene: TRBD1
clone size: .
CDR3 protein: CAKHPGQTSSYEQYF
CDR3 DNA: TGTGCCAAACACCCGGGACAGACATCATCCTACGAGCAGTACTTC

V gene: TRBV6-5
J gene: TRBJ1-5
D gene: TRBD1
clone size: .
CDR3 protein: CASSYSDRVGQPQHF
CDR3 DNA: TGTGCCAGCAGTTACTCGGACAGGGTAGGCCAGCCCCAGCATTTT

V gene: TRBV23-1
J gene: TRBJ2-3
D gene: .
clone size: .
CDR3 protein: CASSHTPGHHTTDTQYF
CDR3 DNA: TGCGCCAGCAGTCATACTCCGGGACACCATACCACAGATACGCAGTATTTT

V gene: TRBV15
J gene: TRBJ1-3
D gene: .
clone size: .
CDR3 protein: CATTNGVLSGNTIYF
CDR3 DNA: TGTGCCACCACTAACGGGGTGCTCTCTGGAAACACCATATATTTT

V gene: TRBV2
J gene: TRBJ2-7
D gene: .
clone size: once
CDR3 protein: CASSKEQGREQYF
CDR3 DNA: TGTGCCAGCAGTAAAGAACAGGGCCGCGAGCAGTACTTC

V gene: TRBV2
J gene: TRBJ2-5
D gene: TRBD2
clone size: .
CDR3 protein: CASILAEFQETQYF
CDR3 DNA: TGTGCCAGCATCCTAGCGGAGTTCCAAGAGACCCAGTACTTC

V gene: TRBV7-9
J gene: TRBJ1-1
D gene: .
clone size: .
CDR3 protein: CSSRLGEGTEAFF
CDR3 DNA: TGTTCCAGCAGGTTGGGGGAGGGCACTGAAGCTTTCTTT

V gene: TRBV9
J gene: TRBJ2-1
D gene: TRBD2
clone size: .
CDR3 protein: CASSEAGGSYNEQFF
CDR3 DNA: TGTGCCAGCAGCGAAGCGGGGGGATCCTACAATGAGCAGTTCTTC

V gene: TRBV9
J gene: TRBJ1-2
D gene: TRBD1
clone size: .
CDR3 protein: CASSGGTGVQANYGYTF
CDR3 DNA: TGTGCCAGCAGCGGGGGGACAGGGGTTCAAGCTAACTATGGCTACACCTTC

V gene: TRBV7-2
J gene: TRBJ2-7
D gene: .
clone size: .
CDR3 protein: CASSLWGSWLASTYEQYF
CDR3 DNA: TGTGCCAGCAGCTTATGGGGTAGTTGGCTAGCGTCAACCTACGAGCAGTACTTC

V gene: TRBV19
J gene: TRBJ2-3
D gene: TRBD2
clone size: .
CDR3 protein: CASSIGTSGGAGDTQYF
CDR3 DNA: TGTGCCAGTAGTATCGGGACTAGCGGGGGGGCGGGAGATACGCAGTATTTT

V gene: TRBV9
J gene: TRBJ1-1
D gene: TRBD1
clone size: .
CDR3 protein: CASSVGQGALNTEAFF
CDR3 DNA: TGTGCCAGCAGCGTAGGGCAGGGGGCGCTGAACACTGAAGCTTTCTTT

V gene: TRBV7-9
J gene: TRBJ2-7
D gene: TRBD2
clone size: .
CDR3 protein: CASSLVATSGGFYEQYF
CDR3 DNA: TGTGCCAGCAGCTTAGTTGCGACTAGCGGGGGATTCTACGAGCAGTACTTC

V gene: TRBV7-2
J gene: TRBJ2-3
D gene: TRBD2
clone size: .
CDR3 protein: CASSFSGGPTDTQYF
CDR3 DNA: TGTGCCAGCAGCTTTAGCGGGGGACCCACAGATACGCAGTATTTT

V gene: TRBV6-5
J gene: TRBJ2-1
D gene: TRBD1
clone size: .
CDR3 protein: CASSQQGASYNEQFF
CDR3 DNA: TGTGCCAGCAGTCAACAGGGGGCGTCCTACAATGAGCAGTTCTTC

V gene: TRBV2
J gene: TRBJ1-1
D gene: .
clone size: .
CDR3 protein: CASSGSEAEAFF
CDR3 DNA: TGTGCCAGCAGTGGTTCCGAGGCTGAAGCTTTCTTT

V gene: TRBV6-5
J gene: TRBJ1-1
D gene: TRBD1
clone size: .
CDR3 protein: CASSFDRGGMNTEAFF
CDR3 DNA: TGTGCCAGCAGTTTCGACAGGGGCGGCATGAACACTGAAGCTTTCTTT

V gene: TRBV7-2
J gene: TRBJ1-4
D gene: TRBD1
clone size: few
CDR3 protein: CASSQPGTVVEKLFF
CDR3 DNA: TGTGCCAGCAGTCAACCGGGGACAGTTGTTGAAAAACTGTTTTTT

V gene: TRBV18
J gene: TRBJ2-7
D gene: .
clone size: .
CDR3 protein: CASSPGTKGSGYEQYF
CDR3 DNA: TGTGCCAGCTCACCTGGAACGAAGGGGTCAGGCTACGAGCAGTACTTC

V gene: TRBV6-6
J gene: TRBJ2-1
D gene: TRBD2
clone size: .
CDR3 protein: CASSRLTSGSLNEQFF
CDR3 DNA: TGTGCCAGCAGCCGCCTCACTAGCGGGAGCCTGAATGAGCAGTTCTTC

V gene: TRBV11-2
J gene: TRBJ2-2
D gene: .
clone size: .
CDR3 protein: CASSSILGSRELFF
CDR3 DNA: TGTGCCAGCAGCTCAATACTGGGGAGCAGGGAGCTGTTTTTT

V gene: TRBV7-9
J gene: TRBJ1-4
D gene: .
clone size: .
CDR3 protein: CASSGDPGVGEKLFF
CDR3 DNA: TGTGCCAGCAGCGGAGACCCGGGTGTCGGGGAAAAACTGTTTTTT

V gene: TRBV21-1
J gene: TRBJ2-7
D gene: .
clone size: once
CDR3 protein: CASSKVGGVYEQYF
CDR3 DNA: TGTGCCAGCAGCAAAGTCGGGGGGGTCTACGAGCAGTACTTC

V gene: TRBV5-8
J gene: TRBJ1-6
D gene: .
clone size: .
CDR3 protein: CASRKNSNSPLHF
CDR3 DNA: TGTGCCAGCAGGAAAAACAGCAATTCACCCCTCCACTTT